The 22 T cell receptor beta chains below were found in one sample sequenced in a study of a mutant IDH1 vaccine in newly diagnosed glioma. Antigen specificity for these receptors is unknown. The time point is: week 11, during vaccination. It was 300 ug of mutant IDH1 20-mer peptide that made up each vaccine dose, given with topical imiquimod. TCRdb's copy holds only in-frame clones and misses some; the assay was immunoSEQ multiplex PCR. Of more than 50,000 clones in the sample, about 80% were seen once. The material was PBMCs, obtained from a glioma patient whose treatment included an IDH1 peptide vaccine. Every receptor here comes from a man aged 45-65 years with glioma.

V is TRBV5-4 and J is TRBJ2-5, with a tentative D call TRBD1 (6 bases). The CDR3 has 13 residues. V gave up 4 bases and J gave up 5 bases, with 12 bases separating them. The germline gives CDR1 SGHNT, CDR2 YYREEE (reference sequence). For the CDR3, the DNA is TGTGCCAGCAGCCGGGACAACGGGGAGACCCAGTACTTC. This codes for CASSRDNGETQYF.

The rearrangement joins TRBV7-9 to TRBJ1-1; D might be TRBD1 (5 bases). The CDR3 covers 14 residues. The V gene lost 6 bases and the J gene lost 3 bases, with 14 bases spanning the gap. Germline assignment: CDR1 SEHNR and CDR2 FQNEAQ (reference sequence). CDR3 DNA sequence: TGTGCCAGCAGGCCCGGGACGGGGTACACTGAAGCTTTCTTT. As protein: CASRPGTGYTEAFF.

The V and J genes are TRBV5-6 and TRBJ1-1; maybe TRBD1 (6 bases). Germline V gene lookup returns CDR1 SGHDT and CDR2 YYEEEE. V was shortened by 1 base and J by 11 bases, with 18 bases between the two germline ends. The CDR3 sequence is 14 residues long. This CDR3 reads CASSLNEPGHRAFF. The CDR3 DNA follows: TGTGCCAGCAGCTTGAATGAGCCGGGACACCGGGCTTTCTTT. The full variable domain, in which reference TRBV5-6 and TRBJ1-1 provide the parts outside the CDR3, is DAGVTQSPTHLIKTRGQQVTLRCSPKSGHDTVSWYQQALGQGPQFIFQYYEEEERQRGNFPDRFSGHQFPNYSSELNVNALLLGDSALYLCASSLNEPGHRAFFGQGTRLTVV.

The gene calls are TRBV27 and TRBJ2-3; the match to TRBD2 covers 13 bases. CDR1 and CDR2 from the germline V gene are MNHEY and SMNVEV (reference sequence). J was trimmed by 0 bases and V by 4 bases; bases with no gene match: 4. This CDR3 is 17 amino acids long. The CDR3 loop is CASSSGLAGASTDTQYF. The CDR3 DNA reads as TGTGCCAGCAGTTCCGGACTAGCGGGAGCTAGCACAGATACGCAGTATTTT.

V usage is TRBV4-1 and J usage is TRBJ1-5, with a possible D match to TRBD1 (5 bases). V dropped 3 bases and J dropped 8 bases, with 14 bases sitting between them. From germline, CDR1 is MGHRA and CDR2 YSYEKL. The CDR3 extends over 14 amino acids. CDR3 sequence: CASSQPRGTEPQHF. In DNA, the CDR3 is TGCGCCAGCAGCCAGCCGAGAGGGACTGAGCCCCAGCATTTT.

The V call is TRBV6-1, the J call TRBJ2-1; 9 bases are shared with TRBD1. The V gene's germline CDR1 is MNHNS and CDR2 SASEGT. The CDR3 is 14 residues long. Germline trimming cut 8 bases from V and 3 bases from J; bases unmatched to any gene: 5. The CDR3 DNA sequence: TGTGCCAGCGCCCGGGACAGGGACTACAATGAGCAGTTCTTC. It is translated as CASARDRDYNEQFF.

The chain links TRBV27 to TRBJ2-2; 7 nucleotides align to TRBD1. Looked up from germline, CDR1 is MNHEY and CDR2 is SMNVEV (reference sequence). J gave up 4 bases and V 3 bases, and 2 bases lay outside the gene matches. The CDR3 is 14 amino acids. CDR3 DNA: TGTGCCAGCAGTTTGGGACAGTTCACCGGGGAGCTGTTTTTT. Translated: CASSLGQFTGELFF.

The genes are TRBV11-3 and TRBJ2-7; the match to TRBD1 covers 12 bases. CDR3 size: 15 residues. J was trimmed by 7 bases and V by 5 bases; bases with no gene match: 9. Germline V lookup: CDR1 SGHNT, CDR2 YENEEA. Written as DNA, the CDR3 is TGTGCCAGCAGCCGCGTGGGACAGGGGGCGGGAGAGCAGTACTTC. Its protein product is CASSRVGQGAGEQYF.

The V gene is TRBV6-5, the J gene TRBJ1-2; no definite D call. CDR3 size: 10 residues. The V end was cut by 8 bases, the J end by 6 bases, with 7 bases between. Germline CDR1 reads MNHEY; CDR2 reads SVGAGI. The CDR3 is CASYGDGYTF. In DNA, the CDR3 is TGTGCCAGCTACGGGGATGGCTACACCTTC.

V usage is TRBV9 and J usage is TRBJ1-5; D perhaps matches TRBD1 (5 bases). The CDR3 runs 14 residues. Germline CDR1 SGDLS, CDR2 YYNGEE. V was pared by 3 bases and J by 3 bases, with 10 bases between. CDR3 nucleotides: TGTGCCAGCAGCGGAGACAGTTACAATCAGCCCCAGCATTTT. Its translation: CASSGDSYNQPQHF.

The rearrangement links TRBV7-9 to TRBJ2-3, with 7 bases fitting TRBD1. The junction had 14 bases not matched to a gene; V was cut back by 2 bases and J by 3 bases. There are 18 residues in the CDR3. Germline-derived CDR1 and CDR2 are SEHNR and FQNEAQ (reference sequence). The CDR3 region has the DNA TGTGCCAGCAGCTTAATCGACAGGGCTAATTTGAGGACAGATACGCAGTATTTT. It is translated as CASSLIDRANLRTDTQYF.

A single count supports this clone. The V gene is TRBV7-2, the J gene TRBJ2-1; the D gene is possibly TRBD1 (6 bases). V was clipped by 1 base and J by 6 bases, with 10 bases between them. The CDR3 extends over 14 amino acids. Germline V gene data show CDR1 as SGHTA and CDR2 as FQGNSA. This CDR3 is CASSLGSRGNEQFF. The CDR3 bases are TGTGCCAGCAGCTTAGGGTCCAGGGGCAATGAGCAGTTCTTC.

J is TRBJ1-2 and V is TRBV18; 9 positions agree with TRBD1. The V gene's germline CDR1 is KGHSH and CDR2 LQKENI. V was clipped by 4 bases and J by 0 bases; unmatched bases: 9. This CDR3 is 17 amino acids long. DNA of the CDR3: TGTGCCAGCTCACGAGGACAGGGGACCCCAGCTAACTATGGCTACACCTTC. It specifies CASSRGQGTPANYGYTF.

CDR3 in DNA: TGCGCCAGCAGCCTCGTAGCGGGGAGCACAGATACGCAGTATTTT. Translated: CASSLVAGSTDTQYF. J is TRBJ2-3 and V is TRBV4-3; TRBD2 matches 8 bases. V lost 4 bases and J lost 0; bases outside the gene matches: 3. Looked up from germline, CDR1 is LGHNA and CDR2 is YSLEER. The CDR3 contains 15 residues.

The chain uses TRBV7-3 and TRBJ2-3; possibly TRBD2 for D (5 bases). Germline V gene lookup returns CDR1 SGHTA and CDR2 FQGTGA. V was clipped by 6 bases and J by 2 bases, with 9 bases between them. The CDR3 contains 13 residues. CDR3 bases: TGTGCCAGCAGACGGACTCCCACAGATACGCAGTATTTT. Translation: CASRRTPTDTQYF. Combining the CDR3 with reference TRBV7-3 and TRBJ2-3 gives the whole variable domain GAGVSQTPSNKVTEKGKYVELRCDPISGHTALYWYRQSLGQGPEFLIYFQGTGAADDSGLPNDRFFAVRPEGSVSTLKIQRTERGDSAVYLCASRRTPTDTQYFGPGTRLTVL.

This clone has only a few counts. The J gene is TRBJ1-1, the V gene TRBV5-1; D is possibly TRBD1 (6 bases). The length of the CDR3 is 14 residues. CDR1 and CDR2 (germline): SGHRS, YFSETQ. V was shortened by 6 bases and J by 2 bases, with 14 bases between the two germline ends. In nucleotides, the CDR3 is TGCGCCAGCATTGGGCCGGGGACAAACACTGAAGCTTTCTTT. Translated: CASIGPGTNTEAFF.

The chain carries TRBV2 and TRBJ2-3; perhaps D is TRBD1 or TRBD2 (6 bases each). The CDR3 covers 13 residues. Trimming took 7 bases from V and 3 from J, leaving 11 bases between them. Germline lookup yields CDR1 SNHLY and CDR2 FYNNEI. This chain's CDR3 is CASTRGLTDTQYF. CDR3 DNA sequence: TGTGCCAGCACTCGGGGGCTAACAGATACGCAGTATTTT.

The chain employs TRBV2 and TRBJ2-3; 8 bases map to TRBD2. V dropped 7 bases and J dropped 0; count of bases not matched to a gene: 9. The CDR3 length is 16 residues. Germline lookup yields CDR1 SNHLY and CDR2 FYNNEI. The CDR3 sequence: CASKPRASGSTDTQYF. In nucleotides, the CDR3 is TGTGCCAGCAAGCCACGGGCTAGCGGGAGCACAGATACGCAGTATTTT.

The chain employs TRBV4-2 and TRBJ1-1; the D gene is possibly TRBD1 (6 bases). CDR1 is LGHNA and CDR2 is YNFKEQ in the germline V gene. The CDR3 is made up of 15 amino acids. V lost 4 bases and J 5 bases, leaving 17 bases between the germline ends. The CDR3 DNA reads as TGTGCCAGCAGCCGAGAGGGACGGGGGCGGACTGAAGCTTTCTTT. Amino acids: CASSREGRGRTEAFF.

The count of this clone is one. J is TRBJ2-1 and V is TRBV5-4; the match to TRBD2 covers 7 bases. J lost 6 bases, V lost 4 bases, and 13 bases had no gene match. This CDR3 spans 16 amino acids. Germline assignment: CDR1 SGHNT and CDR2 YYREEE (reference sequence). CDR3 region: CASSRGLPKSPNEQFF. CDR3 DNA sequence: TGTGCCAGCAGCCGGGGACTACCAAAATCACCCAATGAGCAGTTCTTC.

The rearrangement uses TRBV6-1 and TRBJ2-1, with 14 bases aligning to TRBD2. V lost 8 bases, J lost 7 bases, and 7 bases stayed unmatched. The CDR3 totals 15 residues. Germline values: CDR1 MNHNS, CDR2 SASEGT. The CDR3 region has the DNA TGTGCCAGCGCAGGGTGGACTAGCGGGGGGAATGAGCAGTTCTTC. This sequence encodes CASAGWTSGGNEQFF.

The J gene is TRBJ1-4, the V gene TRBV19; D perhaps matches TRBD1 (5 bases). Trimming removed 9 bases at V and 3 bases at J, with 23 bases between. In germline, CDR1 is LNHDA, CDR2 SQIVND (reference sequence). This CDR3 has 17 residues. Here the CDR3 reads CASQDRPHGGANEKLFF. For the CDR3, the DNA is TGTGCCAGCCAGGACCGACCGCATGGGGGGGCTAATGAAAAACTGTTTTTT.